A single T cell receptor beta chain is shown here with its context. There are a few counts of this clonotype. This clone's antigen is unknown. Base qualities are not provided; no much larger clone lies one nucleotide away. The data derive from a study of identical twins (dated by TCRdb to 2015 to 2016). At the level of the whole study: The study deep-sequenced TCR alpha and beta repertoires from monozygotic twins, unrelated adults of various ages and cord blood to test whether fetal clonotypes persist. To rule out contamination, the twin experiments were replicated at different times with different library preparation protocols. General conclusions and limits of the study: The excess sharing between twins in beta out-of-frame sequences was weaker because fewer shared sequences reduced the signal-to-noise ratio. In monozygotic twins, recombination models systematically underestimated out-of-frame TCR alpha sharing, but the models matched the sharing seen between unrelated individuals. Compared with coincidental sharing between unrelated individuals, out-of-frame TCR alpha sequences shared between twins showed an excess of sequences with low generation probability. Abundant cord blood beta clonotypes carried fewer insertions; young adult naive repertoires showed a weaker similar trend, while memory repertoires showed none. Zero-insertion analyses could be partly confounded by invariant T cells such as MAIT and iNKT, although diverse VJ usage argued against such confounding for most clonotypes. Conclusions relied on cross-sectional statistical analysis, since the same donors could not be followed over many years.

The germline V gene (reference sequence) provides CDR1 LGHDT and CDR2 YNNKEL. V was cut back by 1 base and J by 0 bases, leaving a gap of 15 bases between them. Including the terminal cysteine and phenylalanine, the CDR3 comprises 17 residues. Only CDR3 DNA is held: 51 bases, read in frame from base 1. Library construction relied on 5' RACE. Data came from an Illumina HiSeq 2000. A universal primer binding site was introduced by template switching, and a unique molecular identifier was present in the final cDNA, enabling accurate counting of TCR cDNA molecules. First-strand cDNA for TCR alpha and beta chains was synthesized from specific primers in the conserved constant-segment region. Each cDNA library was double barcoded, with a SMART-Mk sample barcode plus Illumina barcodes, to control for contamination. TruSeq adapter sequences and Illumina sample barcodes were added in two successive PCR steps. The TCR alpha and beta cDNA libraries were sequenced on the Illumina HiSeq platform using custom primers. Per the source publication's procedure: Unique molecular identifiers were extracted from raw reads with MiGEC, and CDR3 positions were determined with MiXCR. For each individual, recombination models were inferred using an EM algorithm with the repgenHMM and IGoR tools. The analysis of shared clonotypes was done with the tcR package in R, with sharing normalized by the product of cloneset sizes. Out-of-frame nonproductive sequences were analyzed to study raw recombination free of thymic and clonal selection effects. TCRdb handled the public reads itself, with Q25 trimming in fastp and clone calling in MiXCR, and kept productive beta chains. CDR3 protein sequences are deduplicated, and each keeps its most common genes and DNA. TCRdb, not the original authors, processed these V and J calls. Present in this sample are about 890,000 distinct CDR3 sequences, 9% to 15% of which were seen just once. The top ten clonotypes cover roughly 1.5% of the sample.

Every donor was a healthy Caucasian. Three pairs of female monozygotic twins, all aged roughly 18 to 29 years, were included in the twin cohort. RNA for TCR libraries was isolated from peripheral blood mononuclear cells. Separately, the same data were catalogued under a study of yellow fever vaccine responses in identical twins. The second study reports: The authors reported that the T cell response to vaccination in identical twins appeared partly convergent and partly personalized. Focusing on identical twins, the study followed the T cell clones that responded to the vaccine, and did so with precision.

The chain links TRBV3-1 with TRBJ2-5; the D gene is tentatively TRBD1 or TRBD2, each matching 6 bases. The receptor comes from a woman aged 18 to 35 in good health. The source material was PBMCs. The base sequence is TGTGCCAGCAGCCAAGGGGGGGCAGGATGGTACCAAGAGACCCAGTACTTC. Its protein reads: CASSQGGAGWYQETQYF.